Given below is one T cell receptor beta chain in context. Some clones are missing from TCRdb's copy, which holds only in-frame ones; the method was immunoSEQ multiplex PCR. This repertoire shows about 95,000 clones, roughly 84% found once; its top ten account for 2.5% to 3%. This sample was included in a study of glioma-infiltrating T cells after dendritic cell vaccination. Germline V lookup: CDR1 SGHDN, CDR2 FVKESK. This CDR3 has 18 amino acids. Trimming left V 2 bases short and J 0 bases short, with 17 bases between. This TCR came from a human donor with glioblastoma. Material: blood, obtained before dendritic cell vaccination. This chain links TRBV14 with TRBJ2-1; D might be TRBD2 (6 bases). The CDR3 coding sequence is TGTGCCAGCAGCCAAAGGAAGCGGGTTAAAAGCTCCTACAATGAGCAGTTCTTC. Amino acid sequence: CASSQRKRVKSSYNEQFF.